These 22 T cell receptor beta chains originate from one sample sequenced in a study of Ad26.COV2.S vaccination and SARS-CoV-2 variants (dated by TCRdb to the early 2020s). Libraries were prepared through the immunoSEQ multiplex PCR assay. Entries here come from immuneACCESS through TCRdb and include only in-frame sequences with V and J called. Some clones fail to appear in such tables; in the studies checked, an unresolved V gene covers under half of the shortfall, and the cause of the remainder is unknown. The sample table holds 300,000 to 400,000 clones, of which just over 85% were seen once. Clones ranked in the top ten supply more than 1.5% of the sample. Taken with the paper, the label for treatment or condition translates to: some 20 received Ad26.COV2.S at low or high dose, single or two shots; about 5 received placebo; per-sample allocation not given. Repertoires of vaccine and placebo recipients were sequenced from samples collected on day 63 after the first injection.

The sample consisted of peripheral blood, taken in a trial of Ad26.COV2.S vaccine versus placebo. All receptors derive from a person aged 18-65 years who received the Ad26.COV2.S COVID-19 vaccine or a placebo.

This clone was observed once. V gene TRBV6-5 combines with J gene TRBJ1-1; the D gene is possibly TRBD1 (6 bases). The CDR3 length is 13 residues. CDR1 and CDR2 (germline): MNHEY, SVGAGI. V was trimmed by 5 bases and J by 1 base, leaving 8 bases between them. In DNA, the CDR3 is TGTGCCAGCAGTCGGACAGCGAACACTGAAGCTTTCTTT. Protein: CASSRTANTEAFF.

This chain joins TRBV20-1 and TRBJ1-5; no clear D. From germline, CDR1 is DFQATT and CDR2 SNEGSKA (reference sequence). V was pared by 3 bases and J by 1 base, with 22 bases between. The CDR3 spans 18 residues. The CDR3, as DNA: TGCAGTGCTAGTCATCCGAAAAATGGCCTTATCAGCAATCAGCCCCAGCATTTT. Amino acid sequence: CSASHPKNGLISNQPQHF.

CDR3 sequence (DNA): TGTGCCAGCAGTTCGGGGGAATACAATGAGCAGTTCTTC. Translating it yields CASSSGEYNEQFF. The V and J genes are TRBV6-2 or TRBV6-3 and TRBJ2-1; TRBD2 is a possible D gene (6 bases). V gave up 4 bases and J gave up 4 bases, with 8 bases separating them. This CDR3 spans 13 amino acids. Germline lookup yields CDR1 MNHEY and CDR2 SVGEGT.

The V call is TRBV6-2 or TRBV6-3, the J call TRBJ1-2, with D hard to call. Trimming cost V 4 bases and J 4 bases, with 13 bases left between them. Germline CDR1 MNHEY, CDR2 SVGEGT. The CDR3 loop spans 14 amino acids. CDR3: CASSSPAGGYGYTF. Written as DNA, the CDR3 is TGTGCCAGCAGTTCCCCGGCGGGCGGCTATGGCTACACCTTC.

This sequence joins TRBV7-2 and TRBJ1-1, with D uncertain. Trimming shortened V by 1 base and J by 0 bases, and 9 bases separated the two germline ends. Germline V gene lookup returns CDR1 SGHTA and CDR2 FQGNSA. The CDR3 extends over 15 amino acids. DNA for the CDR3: TGTGCCAGCAGCTTAGATGGCAGAATGAACACTGAAGCTTTCTTT. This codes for CASSLDGRMNTEAFF.

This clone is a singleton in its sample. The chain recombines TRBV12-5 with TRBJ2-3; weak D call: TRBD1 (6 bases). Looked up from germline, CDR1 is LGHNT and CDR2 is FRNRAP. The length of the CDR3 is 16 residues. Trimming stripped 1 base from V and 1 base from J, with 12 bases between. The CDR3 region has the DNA TGTGCTAGTGGTTTGGCTCAGGGGTTGGGCACAGATACGCAGTATTTT. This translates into CASGLAQGLGTDTQYF.

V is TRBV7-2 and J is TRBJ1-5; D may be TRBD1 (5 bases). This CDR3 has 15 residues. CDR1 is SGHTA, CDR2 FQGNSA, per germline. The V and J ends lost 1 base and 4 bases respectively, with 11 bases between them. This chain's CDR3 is CASSLDGRANQPQHF. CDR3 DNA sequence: TGTGCCAGCAGCTTAGATGGCAGGGCAAATCAGCCCCAGCATTTT.

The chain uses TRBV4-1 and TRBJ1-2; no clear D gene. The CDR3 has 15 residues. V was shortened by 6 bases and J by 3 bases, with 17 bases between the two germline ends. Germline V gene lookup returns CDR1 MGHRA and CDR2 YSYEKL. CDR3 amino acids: CASRPVKGRHYGYTF. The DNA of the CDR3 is TGCGCCAGCAGGCCCGTTAAAGGCAGACACTATGGCTACACCTTC.

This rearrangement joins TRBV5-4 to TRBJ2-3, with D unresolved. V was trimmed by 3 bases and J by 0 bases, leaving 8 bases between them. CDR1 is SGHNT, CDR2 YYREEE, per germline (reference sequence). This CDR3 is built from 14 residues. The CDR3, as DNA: TGTGCCAGCAGCTCCAAGACTAGCACAGATACGCAGTATTTT. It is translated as CASSSKTSTDTQYF.

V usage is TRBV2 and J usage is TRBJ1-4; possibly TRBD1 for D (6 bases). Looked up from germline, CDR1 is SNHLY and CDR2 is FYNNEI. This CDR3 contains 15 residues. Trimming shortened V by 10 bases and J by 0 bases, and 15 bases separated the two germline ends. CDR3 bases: TGTGCCACAAAACGGGGGGGCCCAACTAATGAAAAACTGTTTTTT. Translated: CATKRGGPTNEKLFF. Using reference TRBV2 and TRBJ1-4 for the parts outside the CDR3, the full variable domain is EPEVTQTPSHQVTQMGQEVILRCVPISNHLYFYWYRQILGQKVEFLVSFYNNEISEKSEIFDDQFSVERPDGSNFTLKIRSTKLEDSAMYFCATKRGGPTNEKLFFGSGTQLSVL.

Written as DNA, the CDR3 is TGCGCCAGCAGCCAGAGGACGGAGAGCTACAATGAGCAGTTCTTC. Its translation is CASSQRTESYNEQFF. The J gene is TRBJ2-1, the V gene TRBV4-3; D ambiguous. This CDR3 contains 15 residues. CDR1 is LGHNA, CDR2 YSLEER, per germline. The V gene lost 3 bases and the J gene lost 3 bases, with 12 bases spanning the gap.

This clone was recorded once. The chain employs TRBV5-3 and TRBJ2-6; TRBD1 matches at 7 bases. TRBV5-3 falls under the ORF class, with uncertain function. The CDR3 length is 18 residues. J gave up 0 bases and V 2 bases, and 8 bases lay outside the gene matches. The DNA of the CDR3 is TGTGCCAGAAGCTTCAGTTGGGACAGTCCCTCTGGGGCCAACGTCCTGACTTTC. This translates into CARSFSWDSPSGANVLTF.

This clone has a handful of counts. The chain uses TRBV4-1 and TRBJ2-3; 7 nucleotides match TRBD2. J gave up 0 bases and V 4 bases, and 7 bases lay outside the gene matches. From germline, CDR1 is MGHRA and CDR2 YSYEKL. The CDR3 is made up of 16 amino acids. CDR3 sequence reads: CASSLRGVLSTDTQYF. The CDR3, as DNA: TGCGCCAGCAGCCTCCGGGGGGTATTAAGCACAGATACGCAGTATTTT.

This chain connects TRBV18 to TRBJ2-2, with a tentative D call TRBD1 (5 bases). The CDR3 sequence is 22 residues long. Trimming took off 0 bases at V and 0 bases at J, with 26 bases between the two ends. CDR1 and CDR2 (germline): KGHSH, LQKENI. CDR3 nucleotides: TGTGCCAGCTCACCACCGATTATAGGGGTGCCCCTTTCACCCGCGAACACCGGGGAGCTGTTTTTT. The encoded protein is CASSPPIIGVPLSPANTGELFF.

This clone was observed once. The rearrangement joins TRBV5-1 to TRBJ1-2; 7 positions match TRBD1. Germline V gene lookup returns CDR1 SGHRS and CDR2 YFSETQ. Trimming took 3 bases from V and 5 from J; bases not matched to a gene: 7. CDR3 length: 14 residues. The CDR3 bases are TGCGCCAGCAGCTCCCGACAGGGCGGATATGGCTACACCTTC. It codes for CASSSRQGGYGYTF.

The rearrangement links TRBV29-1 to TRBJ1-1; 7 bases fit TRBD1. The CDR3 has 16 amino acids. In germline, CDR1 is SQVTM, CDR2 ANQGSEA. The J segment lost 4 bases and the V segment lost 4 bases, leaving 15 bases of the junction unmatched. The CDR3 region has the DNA TGCAGCGTTGGAACCCTAAACAGGGGAATAGGCACTGAAGCTTTCTTT. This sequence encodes CSVGTLNRGIGTEAFF.

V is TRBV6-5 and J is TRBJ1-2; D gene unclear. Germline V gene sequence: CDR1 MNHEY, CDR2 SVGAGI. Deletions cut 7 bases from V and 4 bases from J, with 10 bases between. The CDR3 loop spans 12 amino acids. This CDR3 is CASISEGYGYTF. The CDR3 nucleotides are TGTGCCAGCATTTCGGAGGGCTATGGCTACACCTTC.

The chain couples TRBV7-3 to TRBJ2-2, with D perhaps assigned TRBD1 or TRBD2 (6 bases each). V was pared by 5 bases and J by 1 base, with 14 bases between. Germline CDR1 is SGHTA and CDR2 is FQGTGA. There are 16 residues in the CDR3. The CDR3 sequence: CASSLGGPLNTGELFF. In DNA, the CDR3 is TGTGCCAGCAGCCTAGGGGGGCCGTTGAACACCGGGGAGCTGTTTTTT.

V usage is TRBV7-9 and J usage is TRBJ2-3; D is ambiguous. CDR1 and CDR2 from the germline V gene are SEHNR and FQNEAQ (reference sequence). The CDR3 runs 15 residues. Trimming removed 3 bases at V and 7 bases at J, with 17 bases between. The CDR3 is CASSFRVRLENTQYF. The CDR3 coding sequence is TGTGCCAGCAGCTTCCGGGTCCGTCTAGAAAATACGCAGTATTTT.

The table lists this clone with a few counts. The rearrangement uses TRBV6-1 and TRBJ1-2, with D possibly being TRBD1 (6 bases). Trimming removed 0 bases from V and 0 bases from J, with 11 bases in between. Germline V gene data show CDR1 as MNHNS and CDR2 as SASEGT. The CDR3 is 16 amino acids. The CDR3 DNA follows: TGTGCCAGCAGTGAAGCTAGGGGGACCGCTAACTATGGCTACACCTTC. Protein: CASSEARGTANYGYTF.

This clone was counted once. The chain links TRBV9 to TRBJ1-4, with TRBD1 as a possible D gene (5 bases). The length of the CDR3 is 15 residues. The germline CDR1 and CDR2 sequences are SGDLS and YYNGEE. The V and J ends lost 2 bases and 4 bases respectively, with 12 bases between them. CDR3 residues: CASSVWDGSNEKLFF. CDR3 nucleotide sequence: TGTGCCAGCAGCGTGTGGGACGGAAGTAATGAAAAACTGTTTTTT.

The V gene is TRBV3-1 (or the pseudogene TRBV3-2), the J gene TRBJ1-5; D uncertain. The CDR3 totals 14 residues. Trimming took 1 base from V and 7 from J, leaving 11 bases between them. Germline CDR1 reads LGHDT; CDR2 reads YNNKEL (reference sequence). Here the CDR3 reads CASSQGEKPQPQHF. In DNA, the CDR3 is TGTGCCAGCAGCCAAGGGGAGAAGCCCCAGCCCCAGCATTTT.